Each of the 20 T cell receptor beta chains below was sequenced from the same sample in a study of T cell responses to AZD1222 COVID-19 vaccine. Clones were read by immunoSEQ multiplex PCR, and TCRdb kept only the in-frame ones, dropping some. Among 150,000 to 200,000 clones listed, about 92% were seen once. The sample in question was peripheral blood, obtained 28 days after the second AZD1222 dose. The receptor source for this set is an adult who received the AZD1222 COVID-19 vaccine.

The CDR3 here is CASSLNRWAEKLFF. DNA for the CDR3: TGTGCCAGCAGCTTGAATCGGTGGGCTGAAAAACTGTTTTTT. V is TRBV5-5 and J is TRBJ1-4; D is unclear. The germline V and J ends were trimmed by 1 base and 7 bases, with 11 bases remaining between them. The germline gives CDR1 SGHKS, CDR2 YYEKEE (reference sequence). The CDR3 contains 14 residues. The full variable domain, completed using reference TRBV5-5 and TRBJ1-4, is DAGVTQSPTHLIKTRGQQVTLRCSPISGHKSVSWYQQVLGQGPQFIFQYYEKEERGRGNFPDRFSARQFPNYSSELNVNALLLGDSALYLCASSLNRWAEKLFFGSGTQLSVL.

The chain employs TRBV27 and TRBJ1-1, with a possible D match to TRBD1 (5 bases). CDR3 length equals 13 residues. V was trimmed by 4 bases and J by 3 bases, leaving 9 bases between them. Germline values: CDR1 MNHEY, CDR2 SMNVEV (reference sequence). CDR3 region: CASSWGGDTEAFF. The CDR3 nucleotides are TGTGCCAGCAGTTGGGGGGGAGACACTGAAGCTTTCTTT.

The V gene is TRBV27, the J gene TRBJ2-5; D is tentatively TRBD1 or TRBD2 (5 bases each). The CDR3 length is 14 residues. Trimming shortened V by 3 bases and J by 1 base, and 9 bases separated the two germline ends. Germline CDR1 is MNHEY and CDR2 is SMNVEV (reference sequence). DNA for the CDR3: TGTGCCAGCAGTTTTCTGGGACGCCAAGAGACCCAGTACTTC. This gives the protein CASSFLGRQETQYF.

The chain has TRBV5-8 and TRBJ2-7, with TRBD1 matching 7 bases. The ends lost 0 bases at V and 2 bases at J; junction bases unmatched: 8. Germline CDR1 SGHTS, CDR2 YDEGEE. The CDR3 has 16 amino acids. CDR3 DNA sequence: TGTGCCAGCAGCTTGGACCCACCGGGACAGACCTACGAGCAGTACTTC. This codes for CASSLDPPGQTYEQYF.

A note on this clone: The same CDR3 is also encoded by other DNA sequences in this sample. The genes are TRBV9 and TRBJ2-6; D ambiguous. Trimming cost V 0 bases and J 2 bases, with 3 bases left between them. This CDR3 region has 14 residues. Looked up from germline, CDR1 is SGDLS and CDR2 is YYNGEE. The CDR3 sequence: CASSVVPGANVLTF. DNA for the CDR3: TGTGCCAGCAGCGTAGTACCTGGGGCCAACGTCCTGACTTTC.

This clone was detected once. The CDR3 bases are TGTGCCAGCAGTTACTCGGGAACAGGGAACACTGAAGCTTTCTTT. It codes for CASSYSGTGNTEAFF. The chain is built from TRBV6-6 and TRBJ1-1; perhaps TRBD1 as D (5 bases). The V end lost 0 bases, the J end lost 1 base, and 9 bases lay between the germline ends. Per germline, CDR1 MNHNY and CDR2 SVGAGI (reference sequence). There are 15 residues in the CDR3.

The rearrangement links TRBV4-2 to TRBJ2-5; no clear D. CDR3 length: 13 residues. The V gene's germline CDR1 is LGHNA and CDR2 YNFKEQ. V lost 3 bases and J lost 5, with 10 bases in between. In DNA form, the CDR3 reads TGTGCCAGCAGCCAGAAACTCGGGGAGACCCAGTACTTC. This translates into CASSQKLGETQYF.

The chain recombines TRBV5-4 with TRBJ1-6; maybe TRBD1 (5 bases). V was trimmed by 4 bases and J by 4 bases, leaving 12 bases between them. The CDR3 has 15 amino acids. Germline V gene lookup returns CDR1 SGHNT and CDR2 YYREEE (reference sequence). The DNA of the CDR3 is TGTGCCAGCAGCGATGAGGGACGGTATAATTCACCCCTCCACTTT. Residues: CASSDEGRYNSPLHF.

The chain has TRBV6-5 and TRBJ2-4, with D tentatively TRBD1 or TRBD2 (5 bases each). The germline gives CDR1 MNHEY, CDR2 SVGAGI. The CDR3 runs to 15 residues. V lost 6 bases and J 3 bases, leaving 15 bases between the germline ends. The CDR3 region is CASSAGSSGKNIQYF. The CDR3 bases are TGTGCCAGCAGCGCAGGGAGTTCTGGCAAAAACATTCAGTACTTC.

The J gene is TRBJ1-6, the V gene TRBV5-6; TRBD1 might be the D (5 bases). The CDR3 spans 15 residues. V shed 4 bases and J shed 7 bases, with 15 bases lying between them. The V gene's germline CDR1 is SGHDT and CDR2 YYEEEE. The CDR3: CASSRAGVWNSPLHF. DNA of the CDR3: TGTGCCAGCAGCCGTGCGGGGGTTTGGAATTCACCCCTCCACTTT.

The chain recombines TRBV7-9 with TRBJ2-2; 8 bases fit TRBD1. The CDR3 covers 15 residues. Germline CDR1 SEHNR, CDR2 FQNEAQ (reference sequence). V trimming: 5 bases; J trimming: 5 bases; junction bases outside the gene matches: 7. The CDR3 nucleotides are TGTGCCAGCAGCGCGCAGGGGGCAAGTACCGGGGAGCTGTTTTTT. This codes for CASSAQGASTGELFF.

The CDR3 coding sequence is TGTGCCAGCAGTGAGCGGGACCTTGGCGCAGATACGCAGTATTTT. Its translation is CASSERDLGADTQYF. The gene calls are TRBV2 and TRBJ2-3, with D possibly matching TRBD2 (6 bases). V was clipped by 3 bases and J by 4 bases, with 14 bases between them. The CDR3 consists of 15 residues. Germline CDR1 SNHLY, CDR2 FYNNEI.

V usage is TRBV9 and J usage is TRBJ2-5, with 8 bases that match TRBD1. The CDR3 has 14 residues. Germline assignment: CDR1 SGDLS and CDR2 YYNGEE. Trimming took 0 bases from V and 4 from J; bases not matched to a gene: 2. For the CDR3, the DNA is TGTGCCAGCAGCGTAGTTGACAGGGGAGAGACCCAGTACTTC. Translated, it gives CASSVVDRGETQYF.

The CDR3 nucleotides read TGCGCCAGCAGCCAGGTGGGACACCGAAAGACTGAAGCTTTCTTT. Translating gives CASSQVGHRKTEAFF. This chain uses TRBV4-1 with TRBJ1-1; tentative D call: TRBD1 (6 bases). V dropped 3 bases and J dropped 5 bases, with 16 bases sitting between them. This CDR3 spans 15 amino acids. Germline V gives CDR1 MGHRA, CDR2 YSYEKL.

As for this clone: Other DNA sequences in this specimen translate into the identical CDR3. The chain employs TRBV9 and TRBJ1-1; D is unresolved. The CDR3 consists of 14 residues. In germline, CDR1 is SGDLS, CDR2 YYNGEE. V gave up 0 bases and J gave up 1 base, with 7 bases separating them. As DNA, the CDR3 is TGTGCCAGCAGCGTAGTTTCAGGGAACACTGAAGCTTTCTTT. This gives the protein CASSVVSGNTEAFF.

The chain couples TRBV2 to TRBJ1-4; TRBD1 agrees at 7 bases. There are 15 residues in the CDR3. From germline, CDR1 is SNHLY and CDR2 FYNNEI. With 3 bases clipped from V and 8 bases from J, the junction kept 9 bases outside the gene matches. In nucleotides, the CDR3 is TGTGCCAGCAGTGACCAGACAGGGCGGGAAGAAAAACTGTTTTTT. Translated: CASSDQTGREEKLFF.

The gene calls are TRBV6-6 and TRBJ1-2, with D possibly matching TRBD1 (6 bases). The CDR3 extends over 12 amino acids. Deletions cut 5 bases from V and 5 bases from J, with 9 bases between. Germline CDR1 and CDR2: MNHNY and SVGAGI (reference sequence). CDR3 DNA: TGTGCCAGCAGTATGGACAGATATGGCTACACCTTC. It translates to CASSMDRYGYTF.

This clone has a single count. This chain links TRBV23-1 with TRBJ2-5, with 12 bases lining up with TRBD2. TRBV23-1 is marked as an open reading frame, function uncertain. The CDR3 extends over 17 amino acids. Germline trimming cut 2 bases from V and 0 bases from J; bases unmatched to any gene: 4. The CDR3 DNA sequence: TGCGCCAGCAGTCAACATCGGACTAGCGGGGACCAAGAGACCCAGTACTTC. It codes for CASSQHRTSGDQETQYF.

The genes are TRBV2 and TRBJ2-5; D is tentatively TRBD1 or TRBD2 (5 bases each). Germline CDR1 and CDR2: SNHLY and FYNNEI. The CDR3 sequence is 12 residues long. Between the trimmed V and J ends, which lost 3 bases and 5 bases, there was a span of 7 bases. CDR3 protein: CASSDEGETQYF. In DNA, the CDR3 is TGTGCCAGCAGTGACGAGGGGGAGACCCAGTACTTC.

The gene calls are TRBV28 and TRBJ2-7; D not resolved. The germline CDR1 and CDR2 sequences are MDHEN and SYDVKM. This CDR3 has 13 residues. The ends were cut back, 5 bases at V and 2 bases at J, with 10 bases in the middle. The CDR3 here is CASSKQITYEQYF. The CDR3 nucleotides read TGTGCCAGCAGTAAACAGATCACCTACGAGCAGTACTTC.